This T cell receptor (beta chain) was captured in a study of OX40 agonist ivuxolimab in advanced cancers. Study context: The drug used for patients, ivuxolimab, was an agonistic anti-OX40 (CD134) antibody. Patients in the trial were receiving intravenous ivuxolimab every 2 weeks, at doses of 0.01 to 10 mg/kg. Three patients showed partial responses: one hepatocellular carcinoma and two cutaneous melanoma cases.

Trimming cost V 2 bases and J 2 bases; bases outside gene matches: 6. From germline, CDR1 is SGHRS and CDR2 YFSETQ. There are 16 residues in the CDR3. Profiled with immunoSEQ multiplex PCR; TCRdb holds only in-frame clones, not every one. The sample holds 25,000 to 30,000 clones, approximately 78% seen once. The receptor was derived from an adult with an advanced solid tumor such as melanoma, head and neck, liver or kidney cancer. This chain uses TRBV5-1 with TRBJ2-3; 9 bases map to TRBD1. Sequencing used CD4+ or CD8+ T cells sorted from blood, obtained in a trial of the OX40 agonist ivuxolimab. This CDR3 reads CASSFFTGGNTDTQYF. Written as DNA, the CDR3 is TGCGCCAGCAGCTTTTTCACAGGGGGCAACACAGATACGCAGTATTTT.